These 15 T cell receptor beta chains came from one sample sequenced in a study of T cell responses to AZD1222 COVID-19 vaccine. Only in-frame clones appear in the TCRdb table, and some are missing; sequencing was by immunoSEQ multiplex PCR. The sample records fewer than 200,000 clones, 88% being singletons. The sample here was peripheral blood, taken 28 days after the second AZD1222 dose. The receptors stem from an adult who received the AZD1222 COVID-19 vaccine.

The V gene is TRBV19, the J gene TRBJ2-1; 7 bases line up with TRBD2. The germline V gene encodes CDR1 LNHDA and CDR2 SQIVND (reference sequence). Trimming at V came to 3 bases and at J to 7 bases, leaving 9 bases not matched to a gene. This CDR3 has 15 amino acids. The CDR3 sequence: CASSMGTMLGNEQFF. CDR3 in DNA: TGTGCCAGTAGTATGGGGACTATGTTAGGGAATGAGCAGTTCTTC.

The rearrangement uses TRBV10-2 and TRBJ1-5; D gene unclear. V dropped 2 bases and J dropped 0 bases, with 5 bases sitting between them. The CDR3 has 14 residues. From germline, CDR1 is WSHSY and CDR2 SAAADI. As DNA, the CDR3 is TGCGCCAGCAGTGAGGCAGCTAGCAATCAGCCCCAGCATTTT. This gives the protein CASSEAASNQPQHF.

For the CDR3, the DNA is TGTGCCAGCAGCCCCAGATCCCAAGCTACGCAGTATTTT. It yields the protein CASSPRSQATQYF. The chain is built from TRBV6-5 and TRBJ2-3; D is uncertain. Germline CDR1 MNHEY, CDR2 SVGAGI. The CDR3 is 13 amino acids. V was cut by 6 bases and J by 8 bases, with 15 bases left in between.

V gene TRBV9 combines with J gene TRBJ1-1; the D gene is possibly TRBD1 (6 bases). The CDR3 runs to 14 residues. Per the germline V gene, CDR1 is SGDLS and CDR2 is YYNGEE. V was shortened by 0 bases and J by 4 bases, with 10 bases between the two germline ends. The CDR3 nucleotides are TGTGCCAGCAGCGTAGAGGGGGGGAGCACTGAAGCTTTCTTT. This gives the protein CASSVEGGSTEAFF.

The chain uses TRBV6-2 or TRBV6-3 and TRBJ1-1, with TRBD1 identical over 7 bases. The CDR3 spans 13 residues. The germline CDR1 and CDR2 sequences are MNHEY and SVGEGT. Losses at the gene ends were 5 bases for V and 4 bases for J; bases not matched to a gene: 4. The CDR3: CASSGQDGTEAFF. DNA for the CDR3: TGTGCCAGCAGTGGACAGGACGGCACTGAAGCTTTCTTT.

A few counts support this clone. The J gene is TRBJ2-7, the V gene TRBV6-2 or TRBV6-3; 7 nucleotides match TRBD1. The trim removed 4 bases at V and 3 bases at J, leaving 9 bases unmatched. The germline CDR1 and CDR2 sequences are MNHEY and SVGEGT. This CDR3 spans 15 amino acids. CDR3 amino acids: CASSSPGQANYEQYF. The CDR3 region has the DNA TGTGCCAGCAGTTCCCCCGGACAGGCTAACTACGAGCAGTACTTC.

This clone has more than one count but fewer than ten. This chain joins TRBV18 and TRBJ1-2; D is possibly TRBD1 (5 bases). This CDR3 contains 13 residues. Trimming cost V 0 bases and J 8 bases, with 10 bases left between them. Per germline, CDR1 KGHSH and CDR2 LQKENI. CDR3 sequence reads: CASSPPGPRGYTF. For the CDR3, the DNA is TGTGCCAGCTCACCACCGGGACCCCGGGGCTACACCTTC. Complete variable domain (other parts from reference TRBV18 and TRBJ1-2): NAGVMQNPRHLVRRRGQEARLRCSPMKGHSHVYWYRQLPEEGLKFMVYLQKENIIDESGMPKERFSAEFPKEGPSILRIQQVVRGDSAAYFCASSPPGPRGYTFGSGTRLTVV.

This clone was picked up a small number of times. The V and J genes are TRBV4-3 and TRBJ1-6; D call uncertain. Germline V gene lookup returns CDR1 LGHNA and CDR2 YSLEER. The CDR3 consists of 15 residues. V was cut by 1 base and J by 6 bases, with 10 bases left in between. The CDR3 here is CASSQGGRPNSPLHF. The CDR3 bases are TGCGCCAGCAGCCAAGGAGGGCGGCCTAATTCACCCCTCCACTTT.

This clone was recorded a few times. V and J are TRBV28 and TRBJ1-5, with D perhaps matching TRBD1 (5 bases). This CDR3 contains 14 residues. Trimming took 7 bases from V and 4 from J, leaving 14 bases between them. The germline gives CDR1 MDHEN, CDR2 SYDVKM. The CDR3 nucleotides read TGTGCCAGCATTAGAGCAGGGCGGAATCAGCCCCAGCATTTT. Translation gives CASIRAGRNQPQHF.

The chain has TRBV25-1 and TRBJ2-7; 9 nucleotides align to TRBD2. The germline CDR1 and CDR2 sequences are MGHDK and SYGVNS. J gave up 0 bases and V 5 bases, and 5 bases lay outside the gene matches. The CDR3 has 15 residues. The CDR3 protein is CASSLSGGFSYEQYF. The CDR3 coding sequence is TGTGCCAGCAGTCTTAGCGGGGGATTCTCCTACGAGCAGTACTTC.

The chain couples TRBV4-3 to TRBJ1-5; 7 nucleotides align to TRBD1. V was pared by 3 bases and J by 7 bases, with 9 bases of the junction left unmatched. The CDR3 loop spans 15 amino acids. Germline assignment: CDR1 LGHNA and CDR2 YSLEER. This chain's CDR3 is CASSHPDRVGQPQHF. The DNA for the CDR3 is TGCGCCAGCAGCCATCCCGACAGGGTCGGACAGCCCCAGCATTTT.

The J gene is TRBJ1-6, the V gene TRBV5-6; 7 bases map to TRBD1. CDR3 size: 14 residues. The trim removed 4 bases at V and 9 bases at J, leaving 7 bases unmatched. Germline CDR1 reads SGHDT; CDR2 reads YYEEEE. The CDR3 is CASSTGQAFSPLHF. Written as DNA, the CDR3 is TGTGCCAGCAGCACCGGACAGGCGTTTTCACCCCTCCACTTT.

This clone has just a few counts. The gene calls are TRBV29-1 and TRBJ2-7; 9 positions agree with TRBD1. The CDR3 sequence is 14 residues long. Germline V gene lookup returns CDR1 SQVTM and CDR2 ANQGSEA. V lost 4 bases to trimming and J lost 2 bases; unmatched junction nucleotides: 6. CDR3 DNA: TGCAGCGTTGTGGGCCGGGACAGGGCCTACGAGCAGTACTTC. Protein: CSVVGRDRAYEQYF.

Here the CDR3 DNA reads TGTGCCAGTAGCCGGCGGAGAGACTACGAGCAGTACTTC. Its translation is CASSRRRDYEQYF. The chain carries TRBV5-8 and TRBJ2-7; D gene ambiguous. Trimming cost V 8 bases and J 3 bases, with 15 bases left between them. The germline CDR1 and CDR2 sequences are SGHTS and YDEGEE. The CDR3 consists of 13 residues.

The V and J genes are TRBV5-6 and TRBJ2-3; D may correspond to TRBD1 or TRBD2 (5 bases each). The V gene's germline CDR1 is SGHDT and CDR2 YYEEEE. This CDR3 is built from 13 residues. V lost 1 base and J 11 bases, leaving 14 bases between the germline ends. The CDR3 is CASSLFPSGGQYF. For the CDR3, the DNA is TGTGCCAGCAGCTTGTTCCCGAGTGGGGGGCAGTATTTT.